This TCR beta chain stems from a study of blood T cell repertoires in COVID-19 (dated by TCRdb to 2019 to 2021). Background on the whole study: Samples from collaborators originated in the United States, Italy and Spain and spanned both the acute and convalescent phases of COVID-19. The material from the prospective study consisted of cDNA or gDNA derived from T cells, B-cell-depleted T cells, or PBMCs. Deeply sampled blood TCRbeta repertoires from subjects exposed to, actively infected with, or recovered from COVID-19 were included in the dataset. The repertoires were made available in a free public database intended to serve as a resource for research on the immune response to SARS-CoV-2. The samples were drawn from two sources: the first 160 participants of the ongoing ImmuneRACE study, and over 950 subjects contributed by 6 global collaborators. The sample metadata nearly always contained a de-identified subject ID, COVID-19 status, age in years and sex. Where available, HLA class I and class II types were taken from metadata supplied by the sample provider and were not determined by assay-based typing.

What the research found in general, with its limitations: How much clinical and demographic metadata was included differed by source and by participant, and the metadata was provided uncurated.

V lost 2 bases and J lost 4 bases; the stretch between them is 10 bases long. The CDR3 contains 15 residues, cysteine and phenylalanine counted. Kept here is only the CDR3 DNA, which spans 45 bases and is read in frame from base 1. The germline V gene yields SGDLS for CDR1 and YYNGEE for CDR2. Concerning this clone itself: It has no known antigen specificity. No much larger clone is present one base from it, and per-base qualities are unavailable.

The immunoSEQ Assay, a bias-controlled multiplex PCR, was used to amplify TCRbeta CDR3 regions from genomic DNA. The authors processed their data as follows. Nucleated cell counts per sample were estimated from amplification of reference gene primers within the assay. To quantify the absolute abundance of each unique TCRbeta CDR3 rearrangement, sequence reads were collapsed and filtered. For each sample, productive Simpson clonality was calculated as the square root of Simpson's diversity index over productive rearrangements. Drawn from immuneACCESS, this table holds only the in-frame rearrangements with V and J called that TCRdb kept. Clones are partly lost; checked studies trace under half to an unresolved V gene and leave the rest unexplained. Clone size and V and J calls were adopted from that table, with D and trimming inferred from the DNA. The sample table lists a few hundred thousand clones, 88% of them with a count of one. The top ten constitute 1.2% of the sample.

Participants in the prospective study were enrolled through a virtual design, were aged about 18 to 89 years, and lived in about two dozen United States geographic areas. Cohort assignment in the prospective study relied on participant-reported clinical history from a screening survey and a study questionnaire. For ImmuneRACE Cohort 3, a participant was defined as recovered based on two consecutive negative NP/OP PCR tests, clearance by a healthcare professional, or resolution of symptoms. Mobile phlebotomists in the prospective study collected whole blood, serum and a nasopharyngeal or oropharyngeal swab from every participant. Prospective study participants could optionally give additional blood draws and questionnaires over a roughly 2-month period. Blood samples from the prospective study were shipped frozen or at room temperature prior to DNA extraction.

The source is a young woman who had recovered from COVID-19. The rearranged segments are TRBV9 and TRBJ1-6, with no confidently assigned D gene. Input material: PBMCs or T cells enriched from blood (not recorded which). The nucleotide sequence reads TGTGCCAGCAGCGTCAGGCAGGATTATAATTCACCCCTCCACTTT. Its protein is CASSVRQDYNSPLHF.